The clone carrying this T cell receptor beta chain was detected only a few times. Its target is unknown. From the 5' RACE reads, TCRdb called clonotypes with MiXCR, one entry per CDR3 protein. The table includes 250,000 to 300,000 distinct CDR3 sequences, roughly 16% detected once. The source of the sample is a study of T-cell memory formation after mild COVID-19. Whole-study findings and limits: Mainly in CM and EM were contracting CD4+ clones; CD8+ were in EMRA.

The sample taken for sequencing was PBMCs or a T cell subset sorted from them (not recorded which). The sequence was obtained from a young man who had mild COVID-19 (a few samples of this study predate the infection). Cell type and time point are not known.

This chain's CDR3 is CASSWAGAETDTQYF. The CDR3 coding sequence is TGCGCCAGCAGCTGGGCCGGGGCGGAGACAGATACGCAGTATTTT. This chain connects TRBV5-1 to TRBJ2-3; D tentatively reads TRBD1 or TRBD2 (5 bases each). Germline CDR1 SGHRS, CDR2 YFSETQ. Deletions cut 3 bases from V and 3 bases from J, with 14 bases between. The CDR3 has 15 residues.